This T cell receptor (beta chain) was sequenced for a study of blood T cell repertoires in COVID-19. Study overall: The origin of the acute and convalescent COVID-19 samples was the United States, Italy and Spain. In each case, the material was cDNA or gDNA derived from T cells, B-cell-depleted T cells, or PBMCs.

Methods used by the authors: Scientists estimated how many nucleated cells there were by amplifying reference gene primers. Data came from immunoSEQ multiplex PCR; TCRdb stores just in-frame clones and leaves some out. Clonal size and the V and J genes are those of that table, whereas D and trimming came from the DNA. The data hold 78,000 or so clones, with approximately 83% observed a single time. The J segment lost 2 bases and the V segment lost 3 bases, leaving 4 bases of the junction unmatched. The germline V gene has CDR1 SGHRS and CDR2 YFSETQ. This CDR3 spans 14 amino acids. This clonotype was sampled from a woman aged 55-70 years with acute or convalescent COVID-19. The rearrangement links TRBV5-1 to TRBJ2-7, with TRBD2 identical over 8 bases. Material: peripheral blood. CDR3: CASSSAGGAYEQYF. CDR3 DNA sequence: TGCGCCAGCAGCTCGGCGGGGGGTGCCTACGAGCAGTACTTC.